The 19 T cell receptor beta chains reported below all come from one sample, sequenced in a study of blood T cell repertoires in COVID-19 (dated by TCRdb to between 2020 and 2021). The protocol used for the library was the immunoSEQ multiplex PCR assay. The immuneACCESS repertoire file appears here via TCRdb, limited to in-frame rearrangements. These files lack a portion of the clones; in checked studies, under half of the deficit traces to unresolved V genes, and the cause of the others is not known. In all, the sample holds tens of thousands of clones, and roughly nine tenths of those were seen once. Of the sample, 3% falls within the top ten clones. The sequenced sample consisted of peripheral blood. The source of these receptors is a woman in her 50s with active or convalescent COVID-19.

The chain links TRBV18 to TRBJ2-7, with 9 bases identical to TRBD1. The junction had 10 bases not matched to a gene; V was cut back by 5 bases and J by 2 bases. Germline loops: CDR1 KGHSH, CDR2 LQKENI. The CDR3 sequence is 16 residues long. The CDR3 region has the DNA TGTGCCAGCTCATACCGCCCGGGACAGGGTGCCTACGAGCAGTACTTC. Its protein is CASSYRPGQGAYEQYF.

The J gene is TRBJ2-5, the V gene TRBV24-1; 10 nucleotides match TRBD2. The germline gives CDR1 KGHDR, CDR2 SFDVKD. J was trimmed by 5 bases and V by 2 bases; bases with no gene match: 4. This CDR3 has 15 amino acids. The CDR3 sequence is CATSDSPAGGETQYF. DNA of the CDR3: TGTGCCACCAGTGATTCCCCAGCGGGGGGGGAGACCCAGTACTTC.

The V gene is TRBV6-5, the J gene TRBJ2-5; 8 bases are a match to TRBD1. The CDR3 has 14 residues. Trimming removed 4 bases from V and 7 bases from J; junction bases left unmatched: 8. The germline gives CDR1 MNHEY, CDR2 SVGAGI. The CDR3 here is CASSWGQVTGTQYF. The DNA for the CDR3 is TGTGCCAGCAGTTGGGGACAGGTGACGGGGACCCAGTACTTC.

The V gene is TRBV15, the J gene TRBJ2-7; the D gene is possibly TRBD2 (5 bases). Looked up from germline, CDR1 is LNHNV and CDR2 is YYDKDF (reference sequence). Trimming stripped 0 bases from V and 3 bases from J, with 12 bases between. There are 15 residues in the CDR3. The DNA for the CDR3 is TGTGCCACCAGCAGAGATCTTCCGGGGAACTACGAGCAGTACTTC. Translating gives CATSRDLPGNYEQYF.

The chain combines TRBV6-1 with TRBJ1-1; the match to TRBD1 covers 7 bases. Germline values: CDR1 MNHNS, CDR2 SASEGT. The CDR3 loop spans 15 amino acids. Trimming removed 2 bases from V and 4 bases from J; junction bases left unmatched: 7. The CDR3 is CASSELPTGVTEAFF. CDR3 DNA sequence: TGTGCCAGCAGTGAACTCCCCACAGGGGTCACTGAAGCTTTCTTT.

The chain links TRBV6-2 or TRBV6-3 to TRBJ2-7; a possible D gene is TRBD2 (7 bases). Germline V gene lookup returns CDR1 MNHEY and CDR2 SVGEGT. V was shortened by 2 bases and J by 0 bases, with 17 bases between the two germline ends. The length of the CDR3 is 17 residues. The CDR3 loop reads CASSYRGASGASYEQYF. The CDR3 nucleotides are TGTGCCAGCAGTTACCGGGGGGCAAGCGGAGCCTCCTACGAGCAGTACTTC.

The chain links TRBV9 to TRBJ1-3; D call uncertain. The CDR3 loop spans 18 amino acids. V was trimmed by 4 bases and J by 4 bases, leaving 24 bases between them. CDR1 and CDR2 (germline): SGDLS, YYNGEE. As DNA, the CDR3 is TGTGCCAGCAGCAAGAGAGTAACCGGGATGGGGTCAGGAAACACCATATATTTT. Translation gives CASSKRVTGMGSGNTIYF.

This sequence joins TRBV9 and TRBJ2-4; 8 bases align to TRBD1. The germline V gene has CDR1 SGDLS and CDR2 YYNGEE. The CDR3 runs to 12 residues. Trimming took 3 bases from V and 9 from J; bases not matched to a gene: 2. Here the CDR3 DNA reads TGTGCCAGCAGCGGAACAGGGGGCATTCAGTACTTC. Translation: CASSGTGGIQYF.

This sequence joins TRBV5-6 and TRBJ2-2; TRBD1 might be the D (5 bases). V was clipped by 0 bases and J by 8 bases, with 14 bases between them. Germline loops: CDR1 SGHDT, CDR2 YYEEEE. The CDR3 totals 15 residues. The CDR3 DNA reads TGTGCCAGCAGCTTGGGGCAGGGTGTATCAGGGGAGCTGTTTTTT. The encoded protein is CASSLGQGVSGELFF.

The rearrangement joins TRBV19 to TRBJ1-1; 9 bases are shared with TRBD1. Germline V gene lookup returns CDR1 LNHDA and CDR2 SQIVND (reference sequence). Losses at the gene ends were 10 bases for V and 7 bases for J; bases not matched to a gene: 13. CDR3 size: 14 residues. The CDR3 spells CAISRTGVNSEAFF. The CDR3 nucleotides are TGTGCCATTAGCCGGACAGGGGTCAATAGTGAAGCTTTCTTT.

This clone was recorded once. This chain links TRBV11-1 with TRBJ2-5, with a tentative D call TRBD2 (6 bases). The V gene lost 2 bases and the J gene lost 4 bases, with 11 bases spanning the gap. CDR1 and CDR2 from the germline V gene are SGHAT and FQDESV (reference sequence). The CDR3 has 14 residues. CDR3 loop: CASSLSRGGETQYF. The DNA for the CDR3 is TGTGCCAGCAGCTTAAGCCGGGGAGGAGAGACCCAGTACTTC.

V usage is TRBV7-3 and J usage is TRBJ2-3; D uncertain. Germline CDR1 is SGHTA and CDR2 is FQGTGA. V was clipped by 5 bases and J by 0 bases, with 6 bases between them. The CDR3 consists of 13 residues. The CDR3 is CASSPSSTDTQYF. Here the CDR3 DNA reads TGTGCCAGCAGCCCGTCTAGCACAGATACGCAGTATTTT.

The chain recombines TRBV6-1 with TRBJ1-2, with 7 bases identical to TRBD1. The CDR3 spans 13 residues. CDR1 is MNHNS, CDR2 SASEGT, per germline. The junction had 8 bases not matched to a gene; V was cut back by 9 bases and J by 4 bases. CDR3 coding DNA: TGTGCCAGTTGGGAGACAGGGAGCTATGGCTACACCTTC. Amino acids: CASWETGSYGYTF.

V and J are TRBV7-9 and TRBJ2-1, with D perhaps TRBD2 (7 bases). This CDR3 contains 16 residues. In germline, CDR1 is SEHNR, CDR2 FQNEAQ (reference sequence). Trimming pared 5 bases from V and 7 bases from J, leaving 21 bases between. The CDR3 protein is CASSVEGGFEENEQFF. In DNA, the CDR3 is TGTGCCAGCAGCGTAGAGGGGGGGTTCGAGGAGAATGAGCAGTTCTTC.

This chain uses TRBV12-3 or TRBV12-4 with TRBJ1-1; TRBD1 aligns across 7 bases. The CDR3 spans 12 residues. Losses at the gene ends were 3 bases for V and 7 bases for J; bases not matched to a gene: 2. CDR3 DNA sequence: TGTGCCAGCAGTTTCGGGACAGTTGAAGCTTTCTTT. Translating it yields CASSFGTVEAFF.

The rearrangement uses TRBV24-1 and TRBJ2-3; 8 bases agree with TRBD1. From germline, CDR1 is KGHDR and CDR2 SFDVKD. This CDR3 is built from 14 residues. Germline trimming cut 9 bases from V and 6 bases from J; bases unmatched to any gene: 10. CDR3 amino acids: CATRGRGLQDTQYF. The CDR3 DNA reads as TGTGCCACCCGGGGCAGGGGGCTTCAGGATACGCAGTATTTT.

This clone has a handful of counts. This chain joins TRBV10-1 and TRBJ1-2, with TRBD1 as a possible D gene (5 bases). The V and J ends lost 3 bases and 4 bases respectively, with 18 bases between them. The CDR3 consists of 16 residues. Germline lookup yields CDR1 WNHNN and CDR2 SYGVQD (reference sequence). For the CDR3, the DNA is TGCGCCAGCAGTGACGGCAGGGCAGGCGTTGGCTATGGCTACACCTTC. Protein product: CASSDGRAGVGYGYTF.

The CDR3 is CASSLGVTSGEETQYF. The CDR3 nucleotides are TGCGCCAGCAGCTTGGGAGTGACTAGCGGGGAAGAGACCCAGTACTTC. The chain employs TRBV5-1 and TRBJ2-5, with 11 bases fitting TRBD2. The CDR3 loop spans 16 amino acids. Germline trimming cut 0 bases from V and 3 bases from J; bases unmatched to any gene: 4. Germline V gives CDR1 SGHRS, CDR2 YFSETQ.

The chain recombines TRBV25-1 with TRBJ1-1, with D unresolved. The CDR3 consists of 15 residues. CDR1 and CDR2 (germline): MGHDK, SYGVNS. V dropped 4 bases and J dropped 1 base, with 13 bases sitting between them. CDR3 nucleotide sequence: TGTGCCAGCAGTGCCTCGTCTTACAGGAACACTGAAGCTTTCTTT. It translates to CASSASSYRNTEAFF. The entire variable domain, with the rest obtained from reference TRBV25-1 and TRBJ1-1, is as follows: EADIYQTPRYLVIGTGKKITLECSQTMGHDKMYWYQQDPGMELHLIHYSYGVNSTEKGDLSSESTVSRIRTEHFPLTLESARPSHTSQYLCASSASSYRNTEAFFGQGTRLTVV.